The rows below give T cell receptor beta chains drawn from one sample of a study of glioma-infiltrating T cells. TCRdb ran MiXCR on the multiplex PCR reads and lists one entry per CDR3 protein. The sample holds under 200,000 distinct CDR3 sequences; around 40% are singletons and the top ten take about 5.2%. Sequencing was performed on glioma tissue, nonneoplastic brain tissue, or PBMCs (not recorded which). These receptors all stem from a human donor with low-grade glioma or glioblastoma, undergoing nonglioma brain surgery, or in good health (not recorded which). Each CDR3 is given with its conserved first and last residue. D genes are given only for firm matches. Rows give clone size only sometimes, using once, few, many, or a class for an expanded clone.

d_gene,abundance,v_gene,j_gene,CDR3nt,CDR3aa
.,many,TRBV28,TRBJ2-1,TGTGCCAGCAGCCGACCCAATGGGTGGGCCTACAATGAGCAGTTCTTC,CASSRPNGWAYNEQFF
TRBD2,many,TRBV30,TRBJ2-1,TGTGCCATCAAGCGGGAGGAAGGCAATGAGCAGTTCTTC,CAIKREEGNEQFF
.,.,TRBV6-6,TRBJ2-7,TGTGCCATCGGAGGTGGATACGAGCAGTACTTC,CAIGGGYEQYF
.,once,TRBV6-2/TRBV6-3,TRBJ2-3,TGTGCCAGCAGTGGGGATGAGCGCGGCGCTACGCAGTATTTT,CASSGDERGATQYF
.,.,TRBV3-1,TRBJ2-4,TGTGCCAGCAGCCAATTTGGGGACAACAAAAACATTCAGTACTTC,CASSQFGDNKNIQYF
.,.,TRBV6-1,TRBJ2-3,TGTGCCAGCAGTGGAGCGCCCGGGGATAAGCAGTATTTT,CASSGAPGDKQYF
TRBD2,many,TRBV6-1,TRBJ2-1,TGTGCCAGCAGTCGGACTAGCGTCACGACCGCGGATGAGCAGTTCTTC,CASSRTSVTTADEQFF
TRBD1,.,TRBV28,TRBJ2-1,TGTGCCAGCAGTTTAAGTGTGGGACAGGGAAGCACAGATACGCAGTTCTTC,CASSLSVGQGSTDTQFF
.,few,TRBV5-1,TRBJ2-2,TGCGCCAGCAGGGAGGGGCTCACCGGGGAGCTGTTTTTT,CASREGLTGELFF
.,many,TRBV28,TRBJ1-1,TGTGCCAGCAGTCATCAGGGGCCGAACACTGAAGCTTTCTTT,CASSHQGPNTEAFF
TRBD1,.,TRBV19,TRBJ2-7,TGTGCCAGTAGCCCTTCTGGACAGGGAGGCAGCTACCAGCAGTACTTC,CASSPSGQGGSYQQYF
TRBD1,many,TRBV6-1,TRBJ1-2,TGTGCCAGCTCCAGGGGGACCTATGGCTACACCTTC,CASSRGTYGYTF
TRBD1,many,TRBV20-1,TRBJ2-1,TGCAGTGCTAGGGGGACAGGGACGGGTAAGAGGGTATACAATGAGCAGTTCTTC,CSARGTGTGKRVYNEQFF
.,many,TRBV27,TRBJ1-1,TGTGCCAGCAGGGGTAATGCGGGGGCTACTGAAGCTTTCTTT,CASRGNAGATEAFF
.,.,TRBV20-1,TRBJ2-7,TGCAGTGCTAGAGATGCGACAGGATACGAGCAGTACTTC,CSARDATGYEQYF
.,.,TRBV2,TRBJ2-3,TGTGCCAGCAGTGGATTCGGATCCACAGATACGCAGTATTTT,CASSGFGSTDTQYF
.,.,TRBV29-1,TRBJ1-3,TGCAGCCTCCGGGGGGTGGGGGGAAACACCATATATTTT,CSLRGVGGNTIYF
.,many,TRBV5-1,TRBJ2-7,TGCGCCAGCAGCTTTGCGGGTGTCTACGAGCAGTACTTC,CASSFAGVYEQYF
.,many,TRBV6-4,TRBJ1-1,TGTGCCAGCAGTGTTGAGGGGCACACTGAAGCTTTCTTT,CASSVEGHTEAFF
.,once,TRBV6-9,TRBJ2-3,TGTGCCAGCAGTTACTTTGACGACAGCCACACAGATACGCAGTATTTT,CASSYFDDSHTDTQYF
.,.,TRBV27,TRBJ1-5,TGTGCCAGCAGTTTACAAGGGCGTGGGGATCAGCCCCAGCATTTT,CASSLQGRGDQPQHF
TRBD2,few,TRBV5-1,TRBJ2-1,TGCGCCAGCAGCTTGGGGGGTAGCGGGAGGGCTCTACGGAACAATGAGCAGTTCTTC,CASSLGGSGRALRNNEQFF
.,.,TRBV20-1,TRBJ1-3,TGCAGTGATAGAGCCTTCGAAGGAACAGGGCGGGGATCTGGAAACACCATATATTTT,CSDRAFEGTGRGSGNTIYF
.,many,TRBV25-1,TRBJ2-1,TGTGCCAGCAGTGATCCCAAAAAGGGGGGTGAGCAGTTCTTC,CASSDPKKGGEQFF
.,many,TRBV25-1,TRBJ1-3,TGTGCCAGCAGTGTACAGGGTTCTGGAAACACCATATATTTT,CASSVQGSGNTIYF
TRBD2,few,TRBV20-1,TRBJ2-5,TGCAGTGCAAACGGGACTAGCGGGAGTGAGACCCAGCACTTC,CSANGTSGSETQHF
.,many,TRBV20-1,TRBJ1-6,TGCAGTGCCACGGGACCGACTACCTATAATTCACCCCTCCACTTT,CSATGPTTYNSPLHF
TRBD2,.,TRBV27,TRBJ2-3,TGTGCCAGCAGTCCATCCCTAGCGGGAGGGGCAGATACGAAGTATTTT,CASSPSLAGGADTKYF
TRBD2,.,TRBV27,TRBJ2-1,TGTGCCAGCAGCTCGCCACTAGCGGGACACAATGAGAAGTTCTTC,CASSSPLAGHNEKFF
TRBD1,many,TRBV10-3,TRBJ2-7,TGTGCCATCGGAGCGGTAACAGGGGGCGCAACCTACGAGCAGTACTTC,CAIGAVTGGATYEQYF
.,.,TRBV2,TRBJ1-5,TGTGCCAGAAGTGAGTCCGGGTATAAGCCCCAGCATTTT,CARSESGYKPQHF
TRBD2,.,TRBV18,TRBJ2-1,TGTGCCAGCTCCCCGGGGACTAGCGGGATCAATGAGCAGTTCTTC,CASSPGTSGINEQFF
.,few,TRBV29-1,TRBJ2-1,TGCAGCGTTGAAGCAGAGGCCCGTAGCTCCTACAATGAGCAGTTCTTC,CSVEAEARSSYNEQFF
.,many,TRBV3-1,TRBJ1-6,TGTGCCAGCAGCCAGGGCACGAAATTTTCTAATTCACCCCTCCACTTT,CASSQGTKFSNSPLHF
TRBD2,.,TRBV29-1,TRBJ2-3,TGCAGCTCATTGGGACTAGCTGGCACAGATACGCAGTATTTT,CSSLGLAGTDTQYF
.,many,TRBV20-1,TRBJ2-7,TGCAGTGCTAGGGGACTCGATACCTACGAGCAGTACTTC,CSARGLDTYEQYF
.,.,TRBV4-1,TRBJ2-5,TGCGCCAGCAGCCAAGAGGGGGGGGCCGAGACCCAGTACTTC,CASSQEGGAETQYF
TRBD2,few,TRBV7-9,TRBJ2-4,TGTGCCAGCGGAGCGGGAGGTGGGAACATTCAGTACTTC,CASGAGGGNIQYF
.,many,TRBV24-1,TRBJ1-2,TGTGCCACCAGTGACGGACCGGGACAACCATATGGCTACACCTTC,CATSDGPGQPYGYTF
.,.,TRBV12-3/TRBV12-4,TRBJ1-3,TGTGCCAGCAGTTTCGGGGGCTCTGGAAACAACATATATTTT,CASSFGGSGNNIYF
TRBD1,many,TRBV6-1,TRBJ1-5,TGTGCCAGCAGTCAGCGGACAGGGCCGATAAATCAGCCCCAGCATTTT,CASSQRTGPINQPQHF
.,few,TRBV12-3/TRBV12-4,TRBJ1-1,TGTGCCAGCAGTTTACGGGAGCCTATGAACACTGAAGCTTTCTTT,CASSLREPMNTEAFF
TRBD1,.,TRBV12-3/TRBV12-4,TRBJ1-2,TGTGCCAGCATCTCGGACAGGGGGCTCTCTTGCTACACCTTC,CASISDRGLSCYTF
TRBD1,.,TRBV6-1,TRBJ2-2,TGTGCCAGCAGATATGTAACAGGGGTGAACACCGGGGAGCTGTTTTTT,CASRYVTGVNTGELFF
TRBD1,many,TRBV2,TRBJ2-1,TGTGCCAGTCTTCGAGGGACAGCGCAGTTCTTC,CASLRGTAQFF
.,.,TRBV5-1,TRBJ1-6,TGCGCCAGCAGCTTGGAAGTCGCTAATTCACCCCTCAACTTT,CASSLEVANSPLNF
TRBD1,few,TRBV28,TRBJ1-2,TGTGCCAGCAGTTCAACAAACCGGGACAGGGAAGGCTACACCTTC,CASSSTNRDREGYTF
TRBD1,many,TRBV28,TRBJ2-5,TGTGCCAGCAGTTTTAGGCGGGACAGGGGTCAGGAGACCCAGTACTTC,CASSFRRDRGQETQYF
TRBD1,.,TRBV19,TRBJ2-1,TGTGCCAGTAGTATAACAGGGGCCAGTGATCAGTTCTTC,CASSITGASDQFF
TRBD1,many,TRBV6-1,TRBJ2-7,TGTGCCAGCAAACCTCTCCCCCAGGGGGCGAGCTCCTACGAGCAGTACTTC,CASKPLPQGASSYEQYF
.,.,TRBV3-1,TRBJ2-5,TGTGCCAGGAGCCAAGATACGACAGTCGAGACCCAGTACTTC,CARSQDTTVETQYF
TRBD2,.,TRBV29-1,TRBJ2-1,TGCAGCGTGACGACTAGCGGGAGATGGGGCAATGAGGAGTTCTTC,CSVTTSGRWGNEEFF
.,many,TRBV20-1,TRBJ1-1,TGCAGTGCTAGAGACTTTTTTCTTGACACATTTTCGAACACTGAAGCTTTCTTT,CSARDFFLDTFSNTEAFF
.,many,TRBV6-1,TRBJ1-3,TGTGCCAGCAGTGAACACCTCGAGGCGTTCTCTGGAAACACCATATATTTT,CASSEHLEAFSGNTIYF
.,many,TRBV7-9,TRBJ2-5,TGTGCCAGCAGCTTAGACGGAGCACAAGAGACCCAGTACTTC,CASSLDGAQETQYF